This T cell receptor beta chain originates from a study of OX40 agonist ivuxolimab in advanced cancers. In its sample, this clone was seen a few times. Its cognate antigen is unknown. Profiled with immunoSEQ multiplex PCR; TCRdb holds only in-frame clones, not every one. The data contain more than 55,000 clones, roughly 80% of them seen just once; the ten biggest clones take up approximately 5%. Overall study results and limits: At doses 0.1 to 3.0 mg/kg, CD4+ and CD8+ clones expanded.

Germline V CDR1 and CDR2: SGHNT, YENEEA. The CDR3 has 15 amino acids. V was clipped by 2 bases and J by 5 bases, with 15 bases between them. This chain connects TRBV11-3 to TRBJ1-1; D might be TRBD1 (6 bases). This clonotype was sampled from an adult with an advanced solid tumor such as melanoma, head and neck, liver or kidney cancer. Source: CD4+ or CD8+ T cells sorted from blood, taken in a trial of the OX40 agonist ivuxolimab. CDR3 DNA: TGTGCCAGCAGCTTATTGGGGGGCGCCGGAACTGAAGCTTTCTTT. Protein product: CASSLLGGAGTEAFF.